A single sample is the source of the 22 T cell receptor beta chains below, sequenced in a study of Ad26.COV2.S vaccination and SARS-CoV-2 variants. Documented treatment: some 20 received Ad26.COV2.S at low or high dose, single or two shots; several received placebo; per-sample allocation not given. The investigators took samples on day 63 after the first vaccine or placebo injection. The protocol was immunoSEQ multiplex PCR, while the TCRdb copy is restricted to in-frame clones and leaves out a portion. The sample includes hundreds of thousands of clones, more than 75% seen only once; the top ten take roughly 3.6%. Sequences were derived from peripheral blood, sampled in a trial of Ad26.COV2.S vaccine versus placebo. The receptors were sampled from a person between 18 and 59 years old who received the Ad26.COV2.S COVID-19 vaccine or a placebo.

This clone was seen only once. CDR3 bases: TGTGCCAGCAGTTTACCAGGGACTTATGGCTACACCTTC. Translation: CASSLPGTYGYTF. The rearrangement links TRBV6-5 to TRBJ1-2; a weak D match, TRBD1 (5 bases). With 4 bases removed from V and 5 bases from J, the gap between germline ends came to 11 bases. CDR1 and CDR2 from the germline V gene are MNHEY and SVGAGI. CDR3 size: 13 residues.

This clone appeared a single time. The rearrangement links TRBV4-2 to TRBJ1-1; D gene ambiguous. This CDR3 has 13 residues. Per the germline V gene, CDR1 is LGHNA and CDR2 is YNFKEQ. V was pared by 0 bases and J by 10 bases, with 12 bases between. The CDR3 sequence: CASSQDSEVGAFF. The CDR3 DNA follows: TGTGCCAGCAGCCAAGATAGCGAGGTGGGAGCTTTCTTT.

The chain carries TRBV29-1 and TRBJ1-2; unclear D gene. The CDR3 loop spans 11 amino acids. In germline, CDR1 is SQVTM, CDR2 ANQGSEA. V lost 3 bases and J 7 bases, leaving 9 bases between the germline ends. The CDR3 bases are TGCAGCGTTGATGGAGGGTTTGGCTACACCTTC. Amino acid sequence: CSVDGGFGYTF.

The chain carries TRBV19 and TRBJ1-5; TRBD1 matches at 7 bases. From germline, CDR1 is LNHDA and CDR2 SQIVND (reference sequence). The CDR3 loop spans 14 amino acids. V lost 5 bases to trimming and J lost 2 bases; unmatched junction nucleotides: 3. CDR3 in amino acids: CASSFQGGNQPQHF. In DNA, the CDR3 is TGTGCCAGTAGTTTTCAGGGGGGCAATCAGCCCCAGCATTTT.

The chain is built from TRBV7-2 and TRBJ2-1; either TRBD1 or TRBD2 may fit D (5 bases each). V dropped 6 bases and J dropped 0 bases, with 15 bases sitting between them. The V gene's germline CDR1 is SGHTA and CDR2 FQGNSA. This CDR3 has 16 amino acids. The CDR3: CASSNRGQSSYNEQFF. In DNA form, the CDR3 reads TGTGCCAGCAGTAATCGGGGCCAGAGCTCCTACAATGAGCAGTTCTTC.

The chain links TRBV6-5 to TRBJ2-5; D unclear. The CDR3 length is 15 residues. V lost 4 bases and J 2 bases, leaving 14 bases between the germline ends. Germline V CDR1 and CDR2: MNHEY, SVGAGI. CDR3 region: CASSFTQAEQETQYF. The DNA for the CDR3 is TGTGCCAGCAGTTTTACTCAAGCCGAACAAGAGACCCAGTACTTC.

DNA for the CDR3: TGTGCCAGCTCACCGGTGGGGGATGGCTACACCTTC. Amino acids: CASSPVGDGYTF. The chain joins TRBV18 to TRBJ1-2; D may be TRBD1 (5 bases). Trimming pared 3 bases from V and 6 bases from J, leaving 8 bases between. CDR3 length: 12 amino acids. Germline V gene lookup returns CDR1 KGHSH and CDR2 LQKENI.

The chain recombines TRBV18 with TRBJ1-5, with D maybe TRBD1 (6 bases). The CDR3 covers 15 residues. Between the trimmed V and J ends, which lost 2 bases and 4 bases, there was a span of 12 bases. Germline lookup yields CDR1 KGHSH and CDR2 LQKENI. DNA of the CDR3: TGTGCCAGCTCACCAGACCCGGGACAAAATCAGCCCCAGCATTTT. Protein: CASSPDPGQNQPQHF.

The chain employs TRBV5-1 and TRBJ2-3, with 7 bases that match TRBD2. Germline-derived CDR1 and CDR2 are SGHRS and YFSETQ. J was trimmed by 3 bases and V by 4 bases; bases with no gene match: 11. The CDR3 is made up of 16 amino acids. The CDR3 coding sequence is TGCGCCAGCAGCATCAGACTAGCAGGGTTTACAGATACGCAGTATTTT. This codes for CASSIRLAGFTDTQYF.

The chain carries TRBV2 and TRBJ1-4; 10 bases are shared with TRBD1. Trimming took 6 bases from V and 6 from J; bases not matched to a gene: 4. This CDR3 is 14 amino acids long. The V gene's germline CDR1 is SNHLY and CDR2 FYNNEI. CDR3 sequence: CASRRDRGDEKLFF. In DNA form, the CDR3 reads TGTGCCAGCAGGAGGGACAGGGGAGATGAAAAACTGTTTTTT.

CDR3 amino acids: CASSLTTGGGSPLHF. The CDR3 bases are TGTGCCAGCAGCTTAACGACAGGGGGGGGTTCACCCCTCCACTTT. The V gene is TRBV7-3, the J gene TRBJ1-6; the match to TRBD1 covers 9 bases. Trimming removed 0 bases from V and 9 bases from J; junction bases left unmatched: 3. Germline CDR1 and CDR2: SGHTA and FQGTGA. The CDR3 runs to 15 residues. The full variable domain, with the rest looked up from reference TRBV7-3 and TRBJ1-6, is GAGVSQTPSNKVTEKGKYVELRCDPISGHTALYWYRQSLGQGPEFLIYFQGTGAADDSGLPNDRFFAVRPEGSVSTLKIQRTERGDSAVYLCASSLTTGGGSPLHFGNGTRLTVT.

This clone has just a few counts. V is TRBV6-1 and J is TRBJ2-3; TRBD1 matches 11 bases. V lost 1 base and J lost 4; bases outside the gene matches: 1. CDR1 and CDR2 (germline): MNHNS, SASEGT. The CDR3 length is 15 residues. CDR3 sequence: CASSEGTGGADTQYF. CDR3 DNA: TGTGCCAGCAGTGAAGGGACAGGGGGCGCAGATACGCAGTATTTT.

The rearrangement joins TRBV5-4 to TRBJ2-7, with D perhaps matching TRBD1 (5 bases). CDR1 SGHNT and CDR2 YYREEE come from the germline V gene (reference sequence). CDR3 length: 14 amino acids. V was clipped by 0 bases and J by 0 bases, with 7 bases between them. Here the CDR3 reads CASSLVDTSYEQYF. For the CDR3, the DNA is TGTGCCAGCAGCTTGGTGGACACCTCCTACGAGCAGTACTTC.

This chain links TRBV6-5 with TRBJ1-2; 8 bases are a match to TRBD1. Looked up from germline, CDR1 is MNHEY and CDR2 is SVGAGI. There are 14 residues in the CDR3. V was clipped by 4 bases and J by 4 bases; unmatched bases: 5. The CDR3 is CASSSRTGTYGYTF. CDR3 DNA sequence: TGTGCCAGCAGTTCCAGGACAGGGACCTATGGCTACACCTTC.

This rearrangement joins TRBV5-6 to TRBJ2-2, with D possibly being TRBD1 (6 bases). The V gene's germline CDR1 is SGHDT and CDR2 YYEEEE. Trimming cost V 3 bases and J 0 bases, with 12 bases left between them. CDR3 length: 16 amino acids. CDR3 sequence: CASSYGYRANTGELFF. CDR3 DNA sequence: TGTGCCAGCAGCTATGGTTACAGGGCGAACACCGGGGAGCTGTTTTTT.

This clone came up once. This sequence joins TRBV15 and TRBJ1-2; the D gene is possibly TRBD1 (6 bases). CDR1 and CDR2 (germline): LNHNV, YYDKDF (reference sequence). The CDR3 is made up of 13 amino acids. V dropped 2 bases and J dropped 8 bases, with 12 bases sitting between them. The DNA of the CDR3 is TGTGCCACCAGCAGACCCAGGGGCGGCGGCTACACCTTC. Its protein is CATSRPRGGGYTF. The full variable domain, in which reference TRBV15 and TRBJ1-2 provide the parts outside the CDR3, is DAMVIQNPRYQVTQFGKPVTLSCSQTLNHNVMYWYQQKSSQAPKLLFHYYDKDFNNEADTPDNFQSRRPNTSFCFLDIRSPGLGDTAMYLCATSRPRGGGYTFGSGTRLTVV.

The gene calls are TRBV30 and TRBJ2-7; 11 positions agree with TRBD1. V was pared by 8 bases and J by 2 bases, with 5 bases of the junction left unmatched. From germline, CDR1 is GTSNPN and CDR2 SVGIG (reference sequence). This CDR3 has 13 residues. CDR3 protein: CATRTGGPYEQYF. CDR3 in DNA: TGTGCCACTCGGACAGGGGGCCCCTACGAGCAGTACTTC.

This clone was counted only a few times. The gene calls are TRBV29-1 and TRBJ1-2; no clear D gene. The CDR3 sequence is 11 residues long. V was cut by 0 bases and J by 10 bases, with 9 bases left in between. The germline CDR1 and CDR2 sequences are SQVTM and ANQGSEA. CDR3 sequence reads: CSVEDLSFYTF. The CDR3, as DNA: TGCAGCGTTGAAGACCTGTCTTTCTACACCTTC.

The chain has TRBV7-9 and TRBJ1-2; D call uncertain. Germline CDR1 reads SEHNR; CDR2 reads FQNEAQ (reference sequence). V dropped 9 bases and J dropped 3 bases, with 11 bases sitting between them. This CDR3 has 12 amino acids. DNA of the CDR3: TGTGCCAGAGAGCAACCTGACTATGGCTACACCTTC. Its translation: CAREQPDYGYTF.

This clone has a handful of counts. The identical CDR3 is also encoded by other nucleotide sequences in the sample. The CDR3 loop reads CATSRDRGPSGNTIYF. Here the CDR3 DNA reads TGTGCCACCAGCAGAGACAGGGGGCCATCTGGAAACACCATATATTTT. V usage is TRBV15 and J usage is TRBJ1-3; TRBD1 aligns across 8 bases. This CDR3 region has 16 residues. Germline V gives CDR1 LNHNV, CDR2 YYDKDF (reference sequence). V shed 0 bases, J shed 1 base, and the junction held 2 bases outside the gene matches.

The rearrangement links TRBV2 to TRBJ2-3, with a tentative D call TRBD2 (5 bases). The ends were cut back, 4 bases at V and 2 bases at J, with 16 bases in the middle. CDR3 size: 16 residues. The germline V gene has CDR1 SNHLY and CDR2 FYNNEI. Here the CDR3 DNA reads TGTGCCAGCAGTGGGCAGACTCGGACTTACACAGATACGCAGTATTTT. Amino acid sequence: CASSGQTRTYTDTQYF. Complete variable domain (other parts from reference TRBV2 and TRBJ2-3): EPEVTQTPSHQVTQMGQEVILRCVPISNHLYFYWYRQILGQKVEFLVSFYNNEISEKSEIFDDQFSVERPDGSNFTLKIRSTKLEDSAMYFCASSGQTRTYTDTQYFGPGTRLTVL.

This chain uses TRBV3-1 (or the pseudogene TRBV3-2) with TRBJ2-3; D call uncertain. Trimming took 4 bases from V and 4 from J, leaving 3 bases between them. Germline assignment: CDR1 LGHDT and CDR2 YNNKEL (reference sequence). The CDR3 has 11 residues. The CDR3, as DNA: TGTGCCAGCAGCCGTTCAGATACGCAGTATTTT. This codes for CASSRSDTQYF.